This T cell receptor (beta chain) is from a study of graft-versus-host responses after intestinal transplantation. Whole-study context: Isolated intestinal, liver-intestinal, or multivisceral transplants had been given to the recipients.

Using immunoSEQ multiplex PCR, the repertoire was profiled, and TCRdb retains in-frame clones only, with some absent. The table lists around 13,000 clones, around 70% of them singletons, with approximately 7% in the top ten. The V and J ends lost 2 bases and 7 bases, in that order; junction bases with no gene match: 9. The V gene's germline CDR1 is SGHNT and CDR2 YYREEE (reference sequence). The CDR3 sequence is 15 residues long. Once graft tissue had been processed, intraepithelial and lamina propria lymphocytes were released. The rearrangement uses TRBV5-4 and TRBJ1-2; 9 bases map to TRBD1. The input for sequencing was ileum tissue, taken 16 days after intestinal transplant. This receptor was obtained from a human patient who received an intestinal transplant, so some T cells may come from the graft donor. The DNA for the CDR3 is TGTGCCAGCAGCTTATATATGGGACAGGGAACTGGCTACACCTTC. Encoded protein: CASSLYMGQGTGYTF. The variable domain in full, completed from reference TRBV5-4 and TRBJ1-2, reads ETGVTQSPTHLIKTRGQQVTLRCSSQSGHNTVSWYQQALGQGPQFIFQYYREEENGRGNFPPRFSGLQFPNYSSELNVNALELDDSALYLCASSLYMGQGTGYTFGSGTRLTVV.